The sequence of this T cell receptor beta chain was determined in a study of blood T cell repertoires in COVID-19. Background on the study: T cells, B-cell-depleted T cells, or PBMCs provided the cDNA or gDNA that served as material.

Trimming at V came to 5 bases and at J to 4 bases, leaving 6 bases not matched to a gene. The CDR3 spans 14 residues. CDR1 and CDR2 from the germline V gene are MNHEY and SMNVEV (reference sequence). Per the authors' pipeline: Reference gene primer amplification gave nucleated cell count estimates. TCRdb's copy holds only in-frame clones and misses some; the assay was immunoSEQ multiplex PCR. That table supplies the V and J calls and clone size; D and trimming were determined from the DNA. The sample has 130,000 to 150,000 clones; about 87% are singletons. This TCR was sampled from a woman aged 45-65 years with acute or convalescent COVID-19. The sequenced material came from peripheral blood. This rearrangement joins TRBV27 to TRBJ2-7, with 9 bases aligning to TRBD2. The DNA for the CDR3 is TGTGCCAGCAGTCCTAGCGGGGTTCGGTACGAGCAGTACTTC. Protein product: CASSPSGVRYEQYF.